What follows describes a single T cell receptor (beta chain). As originally analysed: The assay estimated nucleated cells by amplifying reference gene primers. Here immunoSEQ multiplex PCR was the method, and the copy in TCRdb shows in-frame clones only, minus some. The DNA gave D and trimming, while V, J and clone size come from that table. The data hold over 45,000 clones, with 89% observed a single time. The CDR3 is 13 residues long. The germline V gene encodes CDR1 SGDLS and CDR2 YYNGEE. Trimming removed 3 bases from V and 6 bases from J; junction bases left unmatched: 4. These data belong to a study of blood T cell repertoires in COVID-19. Study information: PBMCs, B-cell-depleted T cells, or T cells were the source of the cDNA or gDNA that made up the material.

This sequence was found in a woman aged 55 to 70 with active COVID-19. The sample comprised peripheral blood. The V and J genes are TRBV9 and TRBJ1-2; 8 bases agree with TRBD1. CDR3 nucleotide sequence: TGTGCCAGCAGCGGACAGGGGTCCAATGGCTACACCTTC. Translation: CASSGQGSNGYTF.